This T cell receptor (beta chain) was documented in a study of shared clonotypes between healthy human individuals. Study-wide points: The diversity represented, both genetic and in exposure history, was limited by few donors.

Trimming removed 1 base from V and 3 bases from J, with 8 bases in between. Germline V gene sequence: CDR1 SGHNT, CDR2 YENEEA. The CDR3 covers 14 residues. Extraction of genomic DNA in unsorted samples used about 90 million PBMCs. Investigators spread the genomic DNA of each subset evenly over several immunoSEQ plates. The replicate PCRs on unsorted PBMC were given 300 ng DNA, which is about 30,000 T cell genomes. Assay used: immunoSEQ multiplex PCR; TCRdb lists only in-frame clones, some missing. The sample lists about half a million clones, 81% occurring once. About this clone: Its antigen is unidentified.

The sample taken for sequencing was PBMCs. This chain connects TRBV11-3 to TRBJ2-3; TRBD2 might be the D (5 bases). The TCR sequence derives from a woman aged 40 to 55 in good health. Some clones in this sample may be carry-over from other donors' samples. CDR3 region: CASSLVRGTDTQYF. DNA of the CDR3: TGTGCCAGCAGCTTAGTTCGGGGAACAGATACGCAGTATTTT.